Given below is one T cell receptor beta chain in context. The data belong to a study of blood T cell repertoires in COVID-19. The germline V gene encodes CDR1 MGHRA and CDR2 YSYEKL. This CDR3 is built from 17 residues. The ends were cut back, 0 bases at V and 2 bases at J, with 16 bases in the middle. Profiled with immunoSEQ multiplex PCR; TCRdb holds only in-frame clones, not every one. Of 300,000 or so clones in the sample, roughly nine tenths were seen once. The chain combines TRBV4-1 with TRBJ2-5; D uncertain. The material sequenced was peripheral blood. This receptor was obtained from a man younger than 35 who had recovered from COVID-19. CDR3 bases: TGCGCCAGCAGCCAAGAACTCGCGGCTAGTTGGCAAGAGACCCAGTACTTC. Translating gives CASSQELAASWQETQYF.